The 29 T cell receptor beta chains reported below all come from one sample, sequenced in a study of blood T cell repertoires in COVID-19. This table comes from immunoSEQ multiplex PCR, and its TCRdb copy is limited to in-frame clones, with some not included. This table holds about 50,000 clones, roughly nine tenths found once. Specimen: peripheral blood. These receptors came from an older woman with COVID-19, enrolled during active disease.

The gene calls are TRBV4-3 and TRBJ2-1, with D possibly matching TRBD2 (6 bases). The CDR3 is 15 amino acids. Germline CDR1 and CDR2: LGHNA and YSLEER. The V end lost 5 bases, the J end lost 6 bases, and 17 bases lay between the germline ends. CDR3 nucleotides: TGCGCCAGCAGCAATAGCGCGGGACGGGGCAATGAGCAGTTCTTC. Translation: CASSNSAGRGNEQFF.

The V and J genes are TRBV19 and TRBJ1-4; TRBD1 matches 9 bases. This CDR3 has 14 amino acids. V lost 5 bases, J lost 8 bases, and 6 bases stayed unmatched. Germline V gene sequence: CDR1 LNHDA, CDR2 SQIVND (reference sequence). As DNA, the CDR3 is TGTGCCAGTAGTCAGTGGACAGGGGACGAAAAACTGTTTTTT. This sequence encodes CASSQWTGDEKLFF.

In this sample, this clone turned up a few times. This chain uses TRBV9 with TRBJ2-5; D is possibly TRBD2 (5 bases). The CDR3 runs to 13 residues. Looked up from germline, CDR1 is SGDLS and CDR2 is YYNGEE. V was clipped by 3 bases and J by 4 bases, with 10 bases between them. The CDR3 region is CASSGLGGETQYF. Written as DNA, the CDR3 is TGTGCCAGCAGCGGACTTGGAGGAGAGACCCAGTACTTC.

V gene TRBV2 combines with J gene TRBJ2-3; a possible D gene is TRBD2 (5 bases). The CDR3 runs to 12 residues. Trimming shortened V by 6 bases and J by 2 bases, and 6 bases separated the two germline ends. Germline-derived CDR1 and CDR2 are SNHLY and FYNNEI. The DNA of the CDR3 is TGTGCCAGCAGGAGGGACACAGATACGCAGTATTTT. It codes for CASRRDTDTQYF.

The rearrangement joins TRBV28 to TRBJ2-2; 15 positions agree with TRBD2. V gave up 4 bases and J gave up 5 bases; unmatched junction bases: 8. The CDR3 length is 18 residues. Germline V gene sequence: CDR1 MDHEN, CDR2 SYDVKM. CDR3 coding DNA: TGTGCCAGCAGTTCCCCGGGACTAGCGGGAGGCGGGACCGGGGAGCTGTTTTTT. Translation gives CASSSPGLAGGGTGELFF.

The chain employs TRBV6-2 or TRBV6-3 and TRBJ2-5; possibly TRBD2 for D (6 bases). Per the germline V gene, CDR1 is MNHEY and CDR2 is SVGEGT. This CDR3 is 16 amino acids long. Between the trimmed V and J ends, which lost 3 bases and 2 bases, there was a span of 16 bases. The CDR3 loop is CASSYGVGGLQETQYF. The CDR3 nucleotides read TGTGCCAGCAGTTATGGCGTGGGAGGTCTACAAGAGACCCAGTACTTC.

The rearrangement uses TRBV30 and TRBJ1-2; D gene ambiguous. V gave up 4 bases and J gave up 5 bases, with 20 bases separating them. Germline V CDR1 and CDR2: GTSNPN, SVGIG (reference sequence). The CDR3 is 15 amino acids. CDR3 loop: CAWTLPMGSGYGYTF. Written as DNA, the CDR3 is TGTGCCTGGACTTTACCTATGGGGTCGGGGTATGGCTACACCTTC.

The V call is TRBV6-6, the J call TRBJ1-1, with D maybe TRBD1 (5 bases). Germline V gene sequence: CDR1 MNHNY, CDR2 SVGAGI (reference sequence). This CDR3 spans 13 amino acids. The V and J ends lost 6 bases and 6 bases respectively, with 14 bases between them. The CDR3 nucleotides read TGTGCCAGCAGGGGGCGCTACTTGCCTGAAGCTTTCTTT. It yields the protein CASRGRYLPEAFF.

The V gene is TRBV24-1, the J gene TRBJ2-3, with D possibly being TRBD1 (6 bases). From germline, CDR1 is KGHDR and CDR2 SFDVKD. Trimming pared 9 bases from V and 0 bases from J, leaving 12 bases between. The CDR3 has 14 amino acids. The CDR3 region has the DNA TGTGCCACCGCCGGGACACCTAGCACAGATACGCAGTATTTT. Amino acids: CATAGTPSTDTQYF.

The CDR3, as DNA: TGTGCCAGCAGTCGTAAGGGATTCAGGGGATCGGCCTATGGCTACACCTTC. Its protein product is CASSRKGFRGSAYGYTF. This chain links TRBV6-6 with TRBJ1-2; maybe TRBD1 (6 bases). The CDR3 spans 17 residues. CDR1 is MNHNY and CDR2 is SVGAGI in the germline V gene (reference sequence). V lost 5 bases, J lost 4 bases, and 23 bases lay in between.

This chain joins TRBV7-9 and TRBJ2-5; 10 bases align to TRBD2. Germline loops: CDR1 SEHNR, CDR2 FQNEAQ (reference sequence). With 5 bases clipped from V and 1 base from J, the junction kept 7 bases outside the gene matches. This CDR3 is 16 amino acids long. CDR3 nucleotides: TGTGCCAGCAGCAACCCTAGCGGGGGCCTCCAAGAGACCCAGTACTTC. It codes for CASSNPSGGLQETQYF.

This chain's CDR3 is CASSSLTGFTF. The CDR3 DNA reads as TGTGCCAGCAGCTCGCTGACAGGTTTCACCTTC. The V gene is TRBV7-9, the J gene TRBJ1-2, with D tentatively TRBD1 (6 bases). The CDR3 runs 11 residues. Germline V lookup: CDR1 SEHNR, CDR2 FQNEAQ (reference sequence). V was cut by 4 bases and J by 13 bases, with 13 bases left in between.

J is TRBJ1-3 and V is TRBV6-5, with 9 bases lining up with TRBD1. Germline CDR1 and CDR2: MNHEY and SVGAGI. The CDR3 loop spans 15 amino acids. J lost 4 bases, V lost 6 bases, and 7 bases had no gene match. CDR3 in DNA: TGTGCCAGCAGGGACGACAGGGGGGAAGGAAACACCATATATTTT. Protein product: CASRDDRGEGNTIYF.

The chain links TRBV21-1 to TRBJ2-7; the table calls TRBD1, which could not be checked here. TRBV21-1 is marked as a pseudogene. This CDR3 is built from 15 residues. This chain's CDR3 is CASSKRGTNSYEQYF. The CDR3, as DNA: TGTGCCAGCAGCAAAAGAGGGACAAACTCCTACGAGCAGTACTTC.

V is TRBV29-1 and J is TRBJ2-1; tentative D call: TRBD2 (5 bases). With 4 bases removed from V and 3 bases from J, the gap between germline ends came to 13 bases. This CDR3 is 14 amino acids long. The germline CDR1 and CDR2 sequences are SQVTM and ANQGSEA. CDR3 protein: CSVGRGSFYNEQFF. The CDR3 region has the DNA TGCAGCGTTGGGCGTGGGAGCTTCTACAATGAGCAGTTCTTC.

The CDR3 nucleotides read TGTGCCATCAGTGGACAACTAGCGGGAGAAGAGCAGTTCTTC. It is translated as CAISGQLAGEEQFF. The chain is built from TRBV10-3 and TRBJ2-1; TRBD2 matches 11 bases. Germline CDR1 and CDR2: ENHRY and SYGVKD. J lost 10 bases, V lost 4 bases, and 6 bases had no gene match. The CDR3 has 14 amino acids.

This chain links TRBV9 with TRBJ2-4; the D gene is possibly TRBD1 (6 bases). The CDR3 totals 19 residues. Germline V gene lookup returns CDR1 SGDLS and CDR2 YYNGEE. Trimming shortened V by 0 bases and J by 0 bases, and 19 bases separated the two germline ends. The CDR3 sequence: CASSVGHNTGQLAKNIQYF. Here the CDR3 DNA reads TGTGCCAGCAGCGTAGGGCATAACACAGGGCAGTTAGCCAAAAACATTCAGTACTTC.

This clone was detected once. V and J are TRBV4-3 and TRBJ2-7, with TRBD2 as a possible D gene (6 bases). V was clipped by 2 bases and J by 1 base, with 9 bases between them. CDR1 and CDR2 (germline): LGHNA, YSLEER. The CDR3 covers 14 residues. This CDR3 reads CASSQSSGSYEQYF. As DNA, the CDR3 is TGCGCCAGCAGCCAATCCAGCGGGTCCTACGAGCAGTACTTC.

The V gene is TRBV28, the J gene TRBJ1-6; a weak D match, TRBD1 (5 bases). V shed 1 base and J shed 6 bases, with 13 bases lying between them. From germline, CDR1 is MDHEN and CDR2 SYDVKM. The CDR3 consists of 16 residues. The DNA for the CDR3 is TGTGCCAGCAGTTTATCAGGGCAGGGCTTTAATTCACCCCTCCACTTT. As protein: CASSLSGQGFNSPLHF.

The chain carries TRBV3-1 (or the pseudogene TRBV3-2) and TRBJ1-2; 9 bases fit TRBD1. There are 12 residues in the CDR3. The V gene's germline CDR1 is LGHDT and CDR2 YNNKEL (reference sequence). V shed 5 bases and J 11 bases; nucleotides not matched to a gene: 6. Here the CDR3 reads CASSAGQGSYTF. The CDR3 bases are TGTGCCAGCAGCGCAGGACAGGGGAGTTACACCTTC.

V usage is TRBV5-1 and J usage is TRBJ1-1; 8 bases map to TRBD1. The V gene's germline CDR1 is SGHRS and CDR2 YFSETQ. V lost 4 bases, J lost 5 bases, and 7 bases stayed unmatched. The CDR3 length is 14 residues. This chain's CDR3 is CASSNGQGGTEAFF. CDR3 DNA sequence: TGCGCCAGCAGCAACGGACAGGGAGGGACTGAAGCTTTCTTT.

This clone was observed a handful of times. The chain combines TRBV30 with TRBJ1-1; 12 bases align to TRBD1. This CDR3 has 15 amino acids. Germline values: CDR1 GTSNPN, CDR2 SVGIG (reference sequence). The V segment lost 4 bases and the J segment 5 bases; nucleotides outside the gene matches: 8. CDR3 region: CAWIGTGGWGTEAFF. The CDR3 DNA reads TGTGCCTGGATTGGGACAGGGGGCTGGGGAACTGAAGCTTTCTTT.

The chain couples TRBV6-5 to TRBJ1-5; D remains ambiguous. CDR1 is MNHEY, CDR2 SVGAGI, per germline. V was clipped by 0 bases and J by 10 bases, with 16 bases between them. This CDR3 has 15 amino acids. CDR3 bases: TGTGCCAGCAGTTACTCAAGCGGGAAATCATATCCCCAGCATTTT. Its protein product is CASSYSSGKSYPQHF.

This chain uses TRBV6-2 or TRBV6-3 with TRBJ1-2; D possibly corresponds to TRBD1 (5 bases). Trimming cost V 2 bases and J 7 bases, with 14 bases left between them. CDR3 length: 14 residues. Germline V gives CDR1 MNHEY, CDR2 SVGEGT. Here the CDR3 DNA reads TGTGCCAGCAGTTACAGGGGAGGTTCGTCTGGCTACACCTTC. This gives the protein CASSYRGGSSGYTF.

The CDR3 nucleotides are TGTGCCAGCAGTCCAGATTCGGGGGGGGGTTCACCCCTCCACTTT. The encoded protein is CASSPDSGGGSPLHF. The genes are TRBV6-4 and TRBJ1-6; D perhaps matches TRBD1 (5 bases). CDR3 length: 15 amino acids. CDR1 is MRHNA and CDR2 is SNTAGT in the germline V gene. V dropped 5 bases and J dropped 9 bases, with 17 bases sitting between them.

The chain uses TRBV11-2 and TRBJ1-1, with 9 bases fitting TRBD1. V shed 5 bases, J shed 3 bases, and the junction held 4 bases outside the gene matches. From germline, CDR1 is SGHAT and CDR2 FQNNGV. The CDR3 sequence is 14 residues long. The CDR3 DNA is TGTGCCAGCAGCGCCCGACAGGGGGACACTGAAGCTTTCTTT. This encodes CASSARQGDTEAFF.

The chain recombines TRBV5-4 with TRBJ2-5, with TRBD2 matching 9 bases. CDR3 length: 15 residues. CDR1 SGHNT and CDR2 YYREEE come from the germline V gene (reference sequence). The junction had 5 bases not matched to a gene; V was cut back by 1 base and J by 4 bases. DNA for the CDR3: TGTGCCAGCAGCTTGATTGCTAGCGGGGCAGAGACCCAGTACTTC. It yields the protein CASSLIASGAETQYF. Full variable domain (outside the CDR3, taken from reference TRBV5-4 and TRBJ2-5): ETGVTQSPTHLIKTRGQQVTLRCSSQSGHNTVSWYQQALGQGPQFIFQYYREEENGRGNFPPRFSGLQFPNYSSELNVNALELDDSALYLCASSLIASGAETQYFGPGTRLLVL.

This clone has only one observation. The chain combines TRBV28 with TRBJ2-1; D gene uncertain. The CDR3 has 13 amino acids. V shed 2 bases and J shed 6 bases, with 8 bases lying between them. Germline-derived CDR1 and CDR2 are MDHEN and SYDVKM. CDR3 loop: CASSLNSVNEQFF. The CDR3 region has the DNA TGTGCCAGCAGTTTAAATTCCGTCAATGAGCAGTTCTTC.

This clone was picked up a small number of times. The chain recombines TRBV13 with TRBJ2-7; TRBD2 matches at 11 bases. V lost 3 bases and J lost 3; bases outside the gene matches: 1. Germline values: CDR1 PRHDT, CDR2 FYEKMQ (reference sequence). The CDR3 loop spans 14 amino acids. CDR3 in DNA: TGTGCCAGCAGCTTGGGACTAGCGGTCTACGAGCAGTACTTC. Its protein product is CASSLGLAVYEQYF.